This T cell receptor beta chain was sequenced for a study of beta chain features in type 1 diabetes (dated by TCRdb to 2017 to 2018). Turning to the overall study: Mean age, gender distribution, total cell number and subset yield did not differ between patients and healthy donors. A total of 90 million to 140 million sorted cells were examined across all samples, and RNA yield correlated strongly with the number of cells per subset. In the study, TCRB repertoires of sorted circulating CD4+ T cell subsets from recently diagnosed type 1 diabetes patients were compared with those of matched healthy donors. Whereas all 30 or so donors provided naive and central memory subsets, regulatory and stem cell-like memory subsets were isolated from just 8 patients and about 8 healthy donors.

Each donor gave one peripheral blood draw, roughly 110 mL on average, collected into heparinised tubes. Naive, central memory, regulatory and stem cell-like memory CD4+ T cells were sorted on a BD FACSAria II using a panel including CD45RO, CCR7, CD25, CD127, CD95 and CD27. A purity above 95% was achieved for all sorted populations. PBMCs were isolated immediately by Lymphoprep density gradient centrifugation and stained directly without culture. Samples were stained and sorted in pairs, with one healthy donor and one patient per experiment, so that batch effects were minimized. The entire amount of isolated RNA was reverse transcribed using the High Capacity cDNA Reverse Transcription Kit, so the sequenced TCRB transcripts were expressed ones. Deep immunoSEQ sequencing was applied to naive, central memory and regulatory T cell samples, giving an average of about 3.8 million total reads per sample. Sorted cells were lysed in RLT buffer, and RNA was extracted using DNase-treated RNeasy Micro or Mini kits according to cell number. To prevent cross-contamination, each cell subset was processed individually, whereas patient and healthy donor samples were processed jointly. The immunoSEQ multiplex PCR was used to amplify TCRB sequences from cDNA, yielding 87-bp fragments that span the CDR3 region. The amplicons were sequenced using the Illumina HiSeq platform. The authors' analysis ran thus. Synthetic template baselines were used to correct PCR bias computationally, reads within Hamming distance 2 were collapsed, and singletons that could not be merged were discarded. Reads were aligned to IMGT to assign V, D and J genes, CDR3 length, and insertions or deletions at six rearrangement sites. Within each subset, clonotype counts were normalized to sorted cell number, and only after that were true diversity and Gini coefficients computed with the tcR R package. The overlap coefficient, calculated on TCRB nucleotide sequences, was used to measure repertoire sharing. Out-of-frame TCRB sequences from naive cells were analyzed as a proxy for the pre-selection repertoire. Sourced from immuneACCESS, this table was stored by TCRdb with only in-frame sequences that have V and J called. A share of the clones is absent; for the studies checked, an unresolved V gene accounts for under half, and the remainder has no known explanation. D and trimming come from the DNA, and the V and J calls and clone size come from that table. Here the sample has about 650,000 clones; over 10% occur a single time. The ten largest account for around 0.12% of the sample.

General conclusions and limits of the study: Fewer insertions and more nucleotide deletions at VDJ recombination sites were observed in patients with type 1 diabetes, implying thymic rearrangement abnormalities. HLA sub-analyses involved small numbers of individuals, so any influence of HLA type on TCRB rearrangement remained unresolved. Naive, central memory and regulatory TCRB repertoires appeared to be more alike among patients than among healthy donors. PCR might favor shorter templates, but patient and control samples were amplified and corrected together, so any skew would affect both groups equally. Because cDNA rather than genomic DNA was sequenced, highly expressing activated cells could have been over-represented, although no difference in activation and CD3 levels was found between groups. In all four CD4+ subsets, TCRB CDR3 length was moderately but significantly shorter in type 1 diabetes patients.

The junction carries 8 bases between V and J, which are trimmed by 4 bases and 1 base respectively. In the germline V gene, CDR1 corresponds to SGHRS and CDR2 to YFSETQ. Reading from cysteine to phenylalanine, the CDR3 counts 13 amino acids. CDR3 DNA is the only sequence kept; it has 39 bases, read in frame from the first base. This clone was seen more than once but under ten times. There is no known antigen for this receptor. No much larger clone exists at a distance of one base, and base qualities are not known. Rearrangement joined TRBV5-1 to TRBJ1-1, with the D gene not clear enough to name. The sample consisted of naive CD4+ T cells from blood. The sample's cell subset or site label, in plain terms: true naive CD4+ T cells. The source of this sequence is a young man with type 1 diabetes. CDR3 protein: CASSLDWNTEAFF. The nucleotides read TGCGCCAGCAGCCTCGACTGGAACACTGAAGCTTTCTTT.